This TCR beta chain appears in the sequencing data of a study of persistence of HIV-infected CD4 T cells. Study-wide context: Up to about 180 mL blood was drawn at multiple time points; a couple of donors had single-time leukapheresis. The study's findings and limits: TCRbeta richness was lower in CMV- and Gag-responding cells than in anti-CD3/anti-CD28-responding cells.

As to this clone: Antigen specificity is unknown.

CDR1 SEHNR and CDR2 FQNEAQ come from the germline V gene (reference sequence). The CDR3 is 12 amino acids. V was clipped by 4 bases and J by 7 bases, with 10 bases between them. Cells were stimulated nonspecifically with anti-CD3/anti-CD28 magnetic beads. Sorting of responding CD4+ T cells relied on upregulated CD40 ligand together with CD69. Donors were HIV-1-infected adults who began suppressive ART during chronic infection. The immunoSEQ assay was version 4, run in survey mode. Clones were read by immunoSEQ multiplex PCR, and TCRdb kept only the in-frame ones, dropping some. The sample shows 40,000 to 55,000 clones, 88% of them seen only once.

Sequences were derived from CD4+ T cells sorted from PBMCs after roughly 18-hour stimulation, sampled from a patient who received antiretroviral therapy. The clonotype was recovered from an adult woman with HIV who was CMV-seropositive. This sequence joins TRBV7-9 and TRBJ1-1, with D possibly TRBD1 on 5 matching bases. CDR3: CASSWGVLEAFF. CDR3 bases: TGTGCCAGCAGCTGGGGGGTCCTTGAAGCTTTCTTT.